One sample yielded the 17 T cell receptor beta chains listed below, sequenced in a study of blood T cell repertoires in COVID-19. Sequenced by immunoSEQ multiplex PCR; TCRdb stores in-frame clones only, minus some. The sample shows about 140,000 clones, 85% to 90% of them seen only once. The sequenced sample was peripheral blood. Receptor source: a man aged 50-60 years with active or convalescent COVID-19.

The chain has TRBV7-2 and TRBJ1-6; possibly TRBD1 for D (6 bases). Trimming took off 1 base at V and 5 bases at J, with 18 bases between the two ends. The CDR3 covers 18 residues. The germline CDR1 and CDR2 sequences are SGHTA and FQGNSA. The CDR3 region has the DNA TGTGCCAGCAGCTTAGTTTTAGCCGTCCAGGGGAATAATTCACCCCTCCACTTT. This sequence encodes CASSLVLAVQGNNSPLHF.

V and J are TRBV9 and TRBJ2-3; no reliable D call. This CDR3 has 16 residues. The V and J ends lost 0 bases and 0 bases respectively, with 11 bases between them. Germline CDR1 SGDLS, CDR2 YYNGEE. CDR3 amino acids: CASSVGPSVSTDTQYF. In DNA, the CDR3 is TGTGCCAGCAGCGTAGGACCGAGCGTGAGCACAGATACGCAGTATTTT.

The count of this clone is one. The V gene is TRBV5-1, the J gene TRBJ2-3; tentatively, D is TRBD2 (5 bases). Germline lookup yields CDR1 SGHRS and CDR2 YFSETQ. The CDR3 runs 14 residues. Trimming took off 1 base at V and 3 bases at J, with 9 bases between the two ends. CDR3 region: CASSLLAPTDTQYF. The CDR3 nucleotides read TGCGCCAGCAGCTTGCTAGCCCCGACAGATACGCAGTATTTT. Using reference TRBV5-1 and TRBJ2-3 for the parts outside the CDR3, the full variable domain is KAGVTQTPRYLIKTRGQQVTLSCSPISGHRSVSWYQQTPGQGLQFLFEYFSETQRNKGNFPGRFSGRQFSNSRSEMNVSTLELGDSALYLCASSLLAPTDTQYFGPGTRLTVL.

This chain uses TRBV9 with TRBJ2-3; TRBD2 matches at 14 bases. There are 15 residues in the CDR3. The ends lost 0 bases at V and 10 bases at J; junction bases unmatched: 4. The germline CDR1 and CDR2 sequences are SGDLS and YYNGEE. Here the CDR3 reads CASSVEGLAGAAQYF. The CDR3 DNA reads as TGTGCCAGCAGCGTAGAGGGACTAGCGGGAGCGGCGCAGTATTTT.

V is TRBV6-5 and J is TRBJ2-1; 7 nucleotides match TRBD2. Germline CDR1 reads MNHEY; CDR2 reads SVGAGI. The CDR3 covers 15 residues. V gave up 2 bases and J gave up 6 bases; unmatched junction bases: 7. CDR3 region: CASSYMAGVGNEQFF. In DNA form, the CDR3 reads TGTGCCAGCAGTTACATGGCGGGAGTTGGCAATGAGCAGTTCTTC.

This clone showed up just a few times. V gene TRBV3-1 (or the pseudogene TRBV3-2) combines with J gene TRBJ1-1; D is undetermined. Trimming cost V 4 bases and J 1 base, with 10 bases left between them. Germline V lookup: CDR1 LGHDT, CDR2 YNNKEL (reference sequence). CDR3 length: 14 amino acids. Here the CDR3 DNA reads TGTGCCAGCAGCCGGGCAGGATCGAACACTGAAGCTTTCTTT. Translating gives CASSRAGSNTEAFF.

The chain has TRBV2 and TRBJ1-5; D is perhaps TRBD1 (6 bases). Germline V gives CDR1 SNHLY, CDR2 FYNNEI. The V and J ends lost 6 bases and 7 bases respectively, with 10 bases between them. CDR3 length: 12 amino acids. The CDR3 region is CASRTGGQPQHF. The CDR3 nucleotides are TGTGCCAGCAGGACTGGGGGCCAGCCCCAGCATTTT. The full variable domain, its missing parts supplied by reference TRBV2 and TRBJ1-5, is EPEVTQTPSHQVTQMGQEVILRCVPISNHLYFYWYRQILGQKVEFLVSFYNNEISEKSEIFDDQFSVERPDGSNFTLKIRSTKLEDSAMYFCASRTGGQPQHFGDGTRLSIL.

The chain couples TRBV5-6 to TRBJ2-1, with D possibly being TRBD2 (5 bases). This CDR3 spans 14 amino acids. The germline CDR1 and CDR2 sequences are SGHDT and YYEEEE. The germline V and J ends were trimmed by 1 base and 9 bases, with 14 bases remaining between them. The DNA of the CDR3 is TGTGCCAGCAGCTTGCTCACCACTGAGGGTGAGCAGTTCTTC. Translation gives CASSLLTTEGEQFF.

The J gene is TRBJ1-1, the V gene TRBV5-1; no reliable D call. CDR1 is SGHRS, CDR2 YFSETQ, per germline. The CDR3 loop spans 13 amino acids. Trimming removed 0 bases from V and 1 base from J, with 4 bases in between. Here the CDR3 DNA reads TGCGCCAGCAGCTTGGTCTCGAACACTGAAGCTTTCTTT. The encoded protein is CASSLVSNTEAFF.

The CDR3 spells CASARGQSGNTIYF. The CDR3 nucleotides read TGTGCCAGCGCCAGGGGGCAATCTGGAAACACCATATATTTT. This sequence joins TRBV27 and TRBJ1-3; 8 bases are a match to TRBD1. The CDR3 consists of 14 residues. Germline CDR1 is MNHEY and CDR2 is SMNVEV (reference sequence). V was pared by 8 bases and J by 1 base, with 4 bases of the junction left unmatched.

This chain joins TRBV19 and TRBJ1-5; 9 nucleotides align to TRBD1. Losses at the gene ends were 5 bases for V and 2 bases for J; bases not matched to a gene: 4. Germline CDR1 and CDR2: LNHDA and SQIVND (reference sequence). There are 15 residues in the CDR3. In DNA form, the CDR3 reads TGTGCCAGTAGTTCGGACAGGGGTGGCAATCAGCCCCAGCATTTT. This translates into CASSSDRGGNQPQHF.

This chain uses TRBV9 with TRBJ2-5, with TRBD2 matching over 14 bases. The CDR3 is made up of 18 amino acids. Per germline, CDR1 SGDLS and CDR2 YYNGEE. J gave up 0 bases and V 3 bases, and 7 bases lay outside the gene matches. The CDR3 nucleotides read TGTGCCAGCAGCGAAGGGACTAGCGGGAGCTCCAACCAAGAGACCCAGTACTTC. Encoded protein: CASSEGTSGSSNQETQYF.

This clone has just a few counts. This chain joins TRBV19 and TRBJ1-6; 8 positions agree with TRBD1. CDR1 and CDR2 (germline): LNHDA, SQIVND (reference sequence). V was clipped by 4 bases and J by 9 bases; unmatched bases: 5. This CDR3 spans 14 amino acids. The CDR3 sequence is CASSNLQGGSPLHF. DNA for the CDR3: TGTGCCAGTAGTAACCTACAGGGGGGTTCACCCCTCCACTTT.

The rearrangement uses TRBV28 and TRBJ2-3; no clear D gene. CDR3 size: 13 residues. Germline-derived CDR1 and CDR2 are MDHEN and SYDVKM. The ends were cut back, 2 bases at V and 3 bases at J, with 6 bases in the middle. Here the CDR3 reads CASSLPVTDTQYF. The CDR3 DNA sequence: TGTGCCAGCAGTTTACCAGTAACAGATACGCAGTATTTT.

The rearrangement links TRBV19 to TRBJ1-2; 7 nucleotides align to TRBD1. Germline loops: CDR1 LNHDA, CDR2 SQIVND (reference sequence). This CDR3 has 13 amino acids. V lost 5 bases, J lost 3 bases, and 3 bases stayed unmatched. CDR3 in amino acids: CASSPTGDYGYTF. CDR3 sequence (DNA): TGTGCCAGTAGTCCTACAGGGGACTATGGCTACACCTTC.

This sequence joins TRBV11-3 and TRBJ2-1; TRBD2 agrees at 14 bases. CDR3 length equals 15 residues. V lost 4 bases, J lost 6 bases, and 2 bases stayed unmatched. CDR1 and CDR2 (germline): SGHNT, YENEEA. The CDR3 coding sequence is TGTGCCAGCAGCTCCGGGACTAGCGGGGGCAATGAGCAGTTCTTC. It codes for CASSSGTSGGNEQFF.

This clone was counted a single time. V is TRBV28 and J is TRBJ2-1; D is possibly TRBD1 (6 bases). Trimming took off 7 bases at V and 4 bases at J, with 17 bases between the two ends. The CDR3 is 15 amino acids. Germline V gives CDR1 MDHEN, CDR2 SYDVKM. The CDR3 region has the DNA TGTGCCAGCACCCCCACAGGGTTGGGGTACAATGAGCAGTTCTTC. Its protein product is CASTPTGLGYNEQFF.